This T cell receptor beta chain was found in a study of early T cells in non-severe SARS-CoV-2 infection. Study as a whole: Bulk RNA isolated from unsorted whole blood underwent sequencing; chains were not paired.

This clonotype was found a few times. No antigen is known for it. Individual cDNA molecules received unique molecular identifiers. TCRdb re-called the 5' RACE reads with MiXCR, one entry per CDR3 protein. The sample has under 70,000 distinct CDR3 sequences, 14% to 15% seen once. General study findings and limits: Missing private and CD4 specificities, VDJdb matching favored anti-spike CD8 responses.

The specimen comprised whole blood, sampled at baseline. This receptor was taken from an adult who was a healthcare worker with PCR-confirmed SARS-CoV-2 infection or an uninfected control (not recorded which).

The CDR3 reads CASRGAVDEKLFF. The CDR3 region has the DNA TGTGCCAGCCGGGGGGCGGTGGATGAAAAACTGTTTTTT. V and J are TRBV12-3 or TRBV12-4 and TRBJ1-4; tentative D call: TRBD1 (6 bases). Trimming removed 8 bases at V and 6 bases at J, with 13 bases between. The CDR3 extends over 13 amino acids.